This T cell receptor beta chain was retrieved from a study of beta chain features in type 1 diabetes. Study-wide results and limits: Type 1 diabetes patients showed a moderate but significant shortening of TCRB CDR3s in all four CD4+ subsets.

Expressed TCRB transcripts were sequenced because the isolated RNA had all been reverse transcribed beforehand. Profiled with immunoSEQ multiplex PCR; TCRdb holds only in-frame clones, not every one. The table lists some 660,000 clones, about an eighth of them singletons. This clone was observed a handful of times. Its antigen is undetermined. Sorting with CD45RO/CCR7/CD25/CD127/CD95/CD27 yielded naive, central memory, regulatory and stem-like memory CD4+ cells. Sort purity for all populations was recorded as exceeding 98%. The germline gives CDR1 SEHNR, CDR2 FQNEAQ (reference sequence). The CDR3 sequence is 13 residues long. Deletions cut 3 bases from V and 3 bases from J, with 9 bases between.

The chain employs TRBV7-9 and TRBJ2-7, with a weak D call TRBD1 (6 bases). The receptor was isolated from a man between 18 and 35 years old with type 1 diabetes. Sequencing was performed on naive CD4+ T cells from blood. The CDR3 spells CASSFDRHYEQYF. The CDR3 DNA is TGTGCCAGCAGCTTCGACAGGCACTACGAGCAGTACTTC.